These 22 T cell receptor beta chains came from one sample sequenced in a study of blood T cells in healthy people across ages. A second PCR, run for roughly 7 to 11 cycles, used a sample-barcoded 5' primer plus a J-beta primer mix. Using its own MiXCR run on the 5' RACE reads, TCRdb lists one record per CDR3 protein. The sample has about 840,000 distinct CDR3 sequences, 25% to 35% seen once. These data are also associated with another study on T cells of mothers and their children.

What was sequenced was blood. All receptors derive from a woman between 35 and 50 years old in good health.

The gene calls are TRBV20-1 and TRBJ1-5; 9 nucleotides agree with TRBD1. Germline V lookup: CDR1 DFQATT, CDR2 SNEGSKA (reference sequence). The CDR3 extends over 13 amino acids. J gave up 5 bases and V 4 bases, and 3 bases lay outside the gene matches. DNA for the CDR3: TGCAGTGCTACCCGACAGGGGGATCAGCCCCAGCATTTT. Translating gives CSATRQGDQPQHF.

The chain is built from TRBV7-3 and TRBJ2-3; tentatively, D is TRBD2 (5 bases). With 2 bases removed from V and 4 bases from J, the gap between germline ends came to 16 bases. This CDR3 has 16 residues. Germline V CDR1 and CDR2: SGHTA, FQGTGA. Here the CDR3 reads CASSLQVAGGSDTQYF. Here the CDR3 DNA reads TGTGCCAGCAGCTTACAAGTGGCGGGCGGCTCAGATACGCAGTATTTT.

As to this clonotype: A read error may explain this, as a much larger clone is one base away. The chain is built from TRBV20-1 and TRBJ2-4; 12 bases are a match to TRBD2. Germline assignment: CDR1 DFQATT and CDR2 SNEGSKA (reference sequence). V shed 7 bases and J 13 bases; nucleotides not matched to a gene: 8. CDR3 size: 12 residues. CDR3 in amino acids: CSGLAGGVEQYF. Written as DNA, the CDR3 is TGCAGTGGCCTAGCGGGGGGGGTTGAGCAGTACTTC.

The gene calls are TRBV5-1 and TRBJ1-2; possible D gene TRBD1, 5 bases. Between the trimmed V and J ends, which lost 3 bases and 4 bases, there was a span of 10 bases. Per germline, CDR1 SGHRS and CDR2 YFSETQ. This CDR3 is 13 amino acids long. CDR3 DNA: TGCGCCAGCAGCTCGGCAGGGATCTATGGCTACACCTTC. This translates into CASSSAGIYGYTF.

This chain uses TRBV3-1 with TRBJ2-1; tentative D call: TRBD2 (7 bases). Trimming left V 1 base short and J 7 bases short, with 17 bases between. The CDR3 is 16 amino acids. Germline loops: CDR1 LGHDT, CDR2 YNNKEL (reference sequence). CDR3 nucleotides: TGTGCCAGCAGCCAAGGGAAGTGGGGGGGCGGGAATGAGCAGTTCTTC. Residues: CASSQGKWGGGNEQFF.

The table lists this clonotype with a count of one. A much larger clone differs by one base, so this may be a read error. The chain links TRBV29-1 to TRBJ2-7; 8 bases map to TRBD2. The V segment lost 7 bases and the J segment 1 base; nucleotides outside the gene matches: 15. Germline CDR1 is SQVTM and CDR2 is ANQGSEA. CDR3 length: 16 residues. CDR3 bases: TGCAGCGCTGGGCTCTACCGGCGGGGGGTTTCCTACGAGCAGTACTTC. Protein product: CSAGLYRRGVSYEQYF.

This clonotype came up many times. The V call is TRBV15, the J call TRBJ2-6, with D unresolved. V was cut by 0 bases and J by 4 bases, with 13 bases left in between. CDR1 is LNHNV and CDR2 is YYDKDF in the germline V gene (reference sequence). The CDR3 is 17 amino acids. DNA of the CDR3: TGTGCCACCAGCAGAGATCTAGGGTCTGGGGGGGCCAACGTCCTGACTTTC. It is translated as CATSRDLGSGGANVLTF.

This clonotype was picked up a small number of times. This sequence joins TRBV27 and TRBJ2-1, with TRBD2 identical over 14 bases. CDR1 is MNHEY and CDR2 is SMNVEV in the germline V gene (reference sequence). This CDR3 is 21 amino acids long. V lost 4 bases to trimming and J lost 7 bases; unmatched junction nucleotides: 21. The CDR3 sequence is CASSSTPYFGLAGGGLNEQFF. The CDR3 DNA reads TGTGCCAGCAGTTCCACTCCATACTTTGGACTAGCGGGGGGTGGGCTGAATGAGCAGTTCTTC.

This clonotype was counted many times. The rearrangement uses TRBV5-1 and TRBJ2-7; TRBD2 is a possible D gene (6 bases). Per germline, CDR1 SGHRS and CDR2 YFSETQ. Deletions cut 0 bases from V and 4 bases from J, with 14 bases between. The length of the CDR3 is 15 residues. Here the CDR3 DNA reads TGCGCCAGCAGCTTGGTTGCGGGGTTTGAGTACGAGCAGTACTTC. Translated, it gives CASSLVAGFEYEQYF.

This clonotype occurred a few times. V and J are TRBV12-3 or TRBV12-4 and TRBJ1-5, with D uncertain. This CDR3 region has 13 residues. V lost 0 bases to trimming and J lost 4 bases, with 4 bases between them. For the CDR3, the DNA is TGTGCCAGCAGTTTAGCGAGGAATCAGCCCCAGCATTTT. It codes for CASSLARNQPQHF.

This clonotype showed up just a few times. The J gene is TRBJ1-2, the V gene TRBV29-1; D is possibly TRBD1 (6 bases). The length of the CDR3 is 13 residues. The ends were cut back, 5 bases at V and 4 bases at J, with 14 bases in the middle. The germline gives CDR1 SQVTM, CDR2 ANQGSEA. The CDR3 DNA reads as TGCAGCGTTAAACAGGGTAGTAGCTATGGCTACACCTTC. Encoded protein: CSVKQGSSYGYTF.

This clonotype has a count of ten or more. The rearrangement uses TRBV29-1 and TRBJ2-7; 11 positions agree with TRBD1. With 4 bases clipped from V and 2 bases from J, the junction kept 7 bases outside the gene matches. CDR3 length equals 15 residues. Germline assignment: CDR1 SQVTM and CDR2 ANQGSEA. The CDR3 spells CSVVTGTGGTYEQYF. The CDR3, as DNA: TGCAGCGTTGTGACCGGGACAGGGGGTACCTACGAGCAGTACTTC.

The chain carries TRBV9 and TRBJ1-2; D remains ambiguous. The V gene's germline CDR1 is SGDLS and CDR2 YYNGEE. V lost 4 bases to trimming and J lost 3 bases, with 13 bases between them. This CDR3 comprises 14 residues. The CDR3, as DNA: TGTGCCAGCAGCAGAGGGTGGAAGGACTATGGCTACACCTTC. Translated: CASSRGWKDYGYTF.

This clonotype has only a few counts. The gene calls are TRBV5-1 and TRBJ1-5; the D gene is possibly TRBD1 (6 bases). CDR3 length: 15 residues. Germline CDR1 and CDR2: SGHRS and YFSETQ. V was pared by 0 bases and J by 7 bases, with 14 bases between. DNA for the CDR3: TGCGCCAGCAGCTTGGATGGAGGGGGGGACCAGCCCCAGCATTTT. Translation gives CASSLDGGGDQPQHF.

Points on this clonotype: A read error may produce the germline difference seen at one junction end. This rearrangement joins TRBV18 to TRBJ1-1; 9 positions agree with TRBD1. The V gene's germline CDR1 is KGHSH and CDR2 LQKENI. The CDR3 runs to 15 residues. The CDR3 sequence is CASSPQGAGNTEAFF. The CDR3 DNA is TGCGCCAGCTCACCACAGGGGGCAGGGAACACTGAAGCTTTCTTT. Filled out from reference TRBV18 and TRBJ1-1, the complete variable domain reads NAGVMQNPRHLVRRRGQEARLRCSPMKGHSHVYWYRQLPEEGLKFMVYLQKENIIDESGMPKERFSAEFPKEGPSILRIQQVVRGDSAAYFCASSPQGAGNTEAFFGQGTRLTVV.

Only a few counts were recorded for this clonotype. A much larger clone differs from this one at a single base, so this may be a read error. The gene calls are TRBV5-1 and TRBJ1-1, with D tentatively TRBD1 (5 bases). CDR1 SGHRS and CDR2 YFSETQ come from the germline V gene. Trimming left V 3 bases short and J 3 bases short, with 18 bases between. The CDR3 extends over 16 amino acids. CDR3 loop: CASSSEGRIAYTEAFF. CDR3 DNA sequence: TGCGCCAGCAGCTCGGAGGGGAGGATTGCGTACACTGAAGCTTTCTTT. The variable domain in full, completed from reference TRBV5-1 and TRBJ1-1, reads KAGVTQTPRYLIKTRGQQVTLSCSPISGHRSVSWYQQTPGQGLQFLFEYFSETQRNKGNFPGRFSGRQFSNSRSEMNVSTLELGDSALYLCASSSEGRIAYTEAFFGQGTRLTVV.

This clonotype was counted many times. The V and J genes are TRBV27 and TRBJ2-7; no reliable D call. Germline CDR1 is MNHEY and CDR2 is SMNVEV (reference sequence). The CDR3 is 15 residues long. V lost 4 bases to trimming and J lost 3 bases, with 16 bases between them. CDR3 DNA sequence: TGTGCCAGCAGTTCTCACGGAAGGGCCTTCTACGAGCAGTACTTC. The encoded protein is CASSSHGRAFYEQYF.

There are a few counts of this clonotype. The chain is built from TRBV4-1 and TRBJ2-1, with D maybe TRBD1 (7 bases). V lost 2 bases and J lost 4, with 15 bases in between. The CDR3 sequence is 16 residues long. From germline, CDR1 is MGHRA and CDR2 YSYEKL. This CDR3 is CASSQWGDSTYNEQFF. CDR3 sequence (DNA): TGCGCCAGCAGCCAATGGGGGGACAGTACGTACAATGAGCAGTTCTTC.

The table lists this clonotype with many counts. The CDR3 loop is CASSERDRGGEQFF. CDR3 in DNA: TGTGCCAGCAGTGAACGGGACAGGGGCGGCGAGCAGTTCTTC. The J gene is TRBJ2-1, the V gene TRBV25-1, with 10 nucleotides matching TRBD1. Looked up from germline, CDR1 is MGHDK and CDR2 is SYGVNS. The V segment lost 2 bases and the J segment 10 bases; nucleotides outside the gene matches: 5. CDR3 length: 14 amino acids. Full variable domain (rest looked up from reference TRBV25-1 and TRBJ2-1): EADIYQTPRYLVIGTGKKITLECSQTMGHDKMYWYQQDPGMELHLIHYSYGVNSTEKGDLSSESTVSRIRTEHFPLTLESARPSHTSQYLCASSERDRGGEQFFGPGTRLTVL.

This clonotype showed up many times. The chain couples TRBV7-2 to TRBJ2-3, with TRBD2 identical over 8 bases. The CDR3 extends over 16 amino acids. The V gene's germline CDR1 is SGHTA and CDR2 FQGNSA. The trim removed 6 bases at V and 0 bases at J, leaving 8 bases unmatched. The CDR3 protein is CASSSAGGPSTDTQYF. The CDR3 DNA sequence: TGTGCCAGCAGTTCTGCGGGGGGCCCCAGCACAGATACGCAGTATTTT.

The chain has TRBV5-4 and TRBJ2-1, with TRBD1 as a possible D gene (6 bases). The CDR3 extends over 15 amino acids. V shed 3 bases and J shed 3 bases, with 13 bases lying between them. The V gene's germline CDR1 is SGHNT and CDR2 YYREEE (reference sequence). The CDR3 loop is CASSYQGKGYNEQFF. CDR3 sequence (DNA): TGTGCCAGCAGCTATCAGGGGAAGGGCTACAATGAGCAGTTCTTC.

V is TRBV13 and J is TRBJ1-3; D is uncertain. This CDR3 is 15 amino acids long. The germline V gene encodes CDR1 PRHDT and CDR2 FYEKMQ (reference sequence). The germline V and J ends were trimmed by 5 bases and 0 bases, with 11 bases remaining between them. CDR3 DNA sequence: TGTGCCAGCAGCAGCTGGGAGTACTCTGGAAACACCATATATTTT. As protein: CASSSWEYSGNTIYF.